Presented here are 6 T cell receptor beta chains from one specimen sequenced in a study of regulatory T cells in long-lasting Graves disease. Time point: newly diagnosed GD, antithyroid drugs for less than 3 months. Researchers made the TCR library from RNA that was extracted from PBMCs. The TCR beta library used iRepertoire HTBI primers with Arm-PCR amplification of CDR3. Each CDR3 protein is one row after TCRdb ran MiXCR on the multiplex PCR reads. The data hold around 470,000 distinct CDR3 sequences, with 12% to 15% observed a single time. The data were also submitted as part of a second study, on T cells in Graves' hyperthyroidism and ophthalmopathy.

Material: peripheral blood mononuclear cells (PBMCs), obtained at new diagnosis, from a patient treated with antithyroid drugs. The source is a woman aged 45-65 years with Graves disease.

This clonotype was recorded at least ten times. The chain couples TRBV6-1 to TRBJ2-3; 16 bases align to TRBD2. With 5 bases clipped from V and 6 bases from J, the junction kept 5 bases outside the gene matches. Germline-derived CDR1 and CDR2 are MNHNS and SASEGT. The CDR3 spans 16 residues. CDR3 loop: CASSKQGLAGGDTQYF. In DNA form, the CDR3 reads TGTGCCAGCAGTAAACAGGGACTAGCGGGAGGGGATACGCAGTATTTT.

This clonotype was recorded many times. The chain has TRBV7-8 and TRBJ2-3; D is perhaps TRBD1 or TRBD2 (5 bases each). Germline loops: CDR1 SGHVS, CDR2 FQNEAQ. The CDR3 sequence is 17 residues long. Trimming left V 1 base short and J 2 bases short, with 16 bases between. CDR3 bases: TGTGCCAGCAGCTTAGTGGCAGGGAGAGGGCACACAGATACGCAGTATTTT. Encoded protein: CASSLVAGRGHTDTQYF.

This clonotype was detected only a few times. V and J are TRBV10-3 and TRBJ2-7, with TRBD2 identical over 7 bases. This CDR3 region has 13 residues. Germline V gene sequence: CDR1 ENHRY, CDR2 SYGVKD. V trimming: 7 bases; J trimming: 6 bases; junction bases outside the gene matches: 9. This CDR3 reads CAITGPPGGEQYF. For the CDR3, the DNA is TGTGCCATCACCGGGCCCCCGGGAGGCGAGCAGTACTTC.

This clonotype was observed many times. The chain uses TRBV10-3 and TRBJ2-3; 7 positions agree with TRBD2. CDR1 and CDR2 from the germline V gene are ENHRY and SYGVKD. The CDR3 sequence is 14 residues long. The V segment lost 6 bases and the J segment 4 bases; nucleotides outside the gene matches: 7. The CDR3 reads CAIRETSQADTQYF. In nucleotides, the CDR3 is TGTGCCATCAGGGAGACTAGCCAGGCAGATACGCAGTATTTT.

At least ten counts were recorded for this clonotype. The chain joins TRBV12-3 or TRBV12-4 to TRBJ2-1; D possibly corresponds to TRBD2 (6 bases). There are 16 residues in the CDR3. V lost 4 bases to trimming and J lost 0 bases, with 13 bases between them. The CDR3 DNA sequence: TGTGCCAGCAGTTCGGACTACCTGAGCTCCTACAATGAGCAGTTCTTC. This codes for CASSSDYLSSYNEQFF.

This clonotype came up many times. For the CDR3, the DNA is TGTGCCAGCAGCCAAAACCGCGTGGACCGCTACAATGAGCAGTTCTTC. Protein product: CASSQNRVDRYNEQFF. J is TRBJ2-1 and V is TRBV14; D is ambiguous. V lost 2 bases to trimming and J lost 3 bases, with 14 bases between them. Germline assignment: CDR1 SGHDN and CDR2 FVKESK. The CDR3 is made up of 16 amino acids.